This entry concerns a single TCR beta chain. The sample is drawn from a study of blood T cell repertoires in COVID-19. Looking at the study overall: The United States, Italy and Spain supplied acute and convalescent COVID-19 samples.

Assay: immunoSEQ multiplex PCR; the TCRdb copy retains only in-frame clones and omits some. This table holds tens of thousands of clones, 70% to 85% found once. In germline, CDR1 is MNHEY, CDR2 SMNVEV (reference sequence). The CDR3 has 15 residues. Losses at the gene ends were 7 bases for V and 10 bases for J; bases not matched to a gene: 13. The sample taken for sequencing was peripheral blood. The V and J genes are TRBV27 and TRBJ1-6, with 7 bases lining up with TRBD1. This sequence was found in a woman aged 55-69 years with acute or convalescent COVID-19. The CDR3 is CASMSTGHPGSPLHF. CDR3 coding DNA: TGTGCCAGCATGTCGACAGGGCACCCCGGATCACCCCTCCACTTT.